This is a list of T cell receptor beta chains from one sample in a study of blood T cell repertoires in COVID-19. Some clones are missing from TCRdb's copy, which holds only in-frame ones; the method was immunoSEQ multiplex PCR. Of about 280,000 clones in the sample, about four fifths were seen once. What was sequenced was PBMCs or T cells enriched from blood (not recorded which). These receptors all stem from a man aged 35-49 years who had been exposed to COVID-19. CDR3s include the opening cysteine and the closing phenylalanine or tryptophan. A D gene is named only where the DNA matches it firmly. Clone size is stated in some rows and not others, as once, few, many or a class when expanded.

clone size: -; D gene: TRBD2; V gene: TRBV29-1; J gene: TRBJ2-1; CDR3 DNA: TGCAGCGGCCACGATAGCGGGAGTCCCAATGAGCAGTTCTTC; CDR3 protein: CSGHDSGSPNEQFF
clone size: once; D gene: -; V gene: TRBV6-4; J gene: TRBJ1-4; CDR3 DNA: TGTGCCAGCAGAACCCCGGACACTGCAACTAATGAAAAACTGTTTTTT; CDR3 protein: CASRTPDTATNEKLFF
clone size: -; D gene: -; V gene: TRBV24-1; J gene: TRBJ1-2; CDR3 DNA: TGTGCCACCAGTGGTGGGGCCAACTATGGCTACACCTTC; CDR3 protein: CATSGGANYGYTF
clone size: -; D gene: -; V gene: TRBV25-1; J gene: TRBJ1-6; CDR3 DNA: TGTGCCAGCAGTGAACAGGGGTACTCACCCCTCCACTTT; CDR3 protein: CASSEQGYSPLHF
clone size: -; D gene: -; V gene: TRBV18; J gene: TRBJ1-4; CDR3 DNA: TGTGCCAGCTCCCCCGACACTGCAACTAATGAAAAACTGTTTTTT; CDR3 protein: CASSPDTATNEKLFF
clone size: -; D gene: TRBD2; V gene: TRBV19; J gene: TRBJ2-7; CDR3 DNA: TGTGCCAGTAGTACCACCTCTAGCGGGAGTCAGTACGAGCAGTACTTC; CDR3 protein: CASSTTSSGSQYEQYF
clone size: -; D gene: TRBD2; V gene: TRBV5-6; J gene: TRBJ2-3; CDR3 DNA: TGTGCCAGCAGGCGGACTAGCGGGAGGTTGGGGGGAGGCACAGATACGCAGTATTTT; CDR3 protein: CASRRTSGRLGGGTDTQYF
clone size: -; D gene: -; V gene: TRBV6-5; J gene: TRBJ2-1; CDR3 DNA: TGTGCCAGCAGGGGCTACCATGAGCAGTTCTTC; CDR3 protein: CASRGYHEQFF
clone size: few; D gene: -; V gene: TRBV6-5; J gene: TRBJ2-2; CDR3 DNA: TGTGCCAGCACCAAACAGGAGACCGGGGAGCTGTTTTTT; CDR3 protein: CASTKQETGELFF
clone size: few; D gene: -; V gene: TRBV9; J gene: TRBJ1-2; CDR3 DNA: TGTGCCAGCAGCGGAGGGGACACGCAGGTTGGCTACACCTTC; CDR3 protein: CASSGGDTQVGYTF
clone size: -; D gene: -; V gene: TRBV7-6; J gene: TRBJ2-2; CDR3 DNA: TGTGCCAGCAGCTTAGTTCGTGGGGACTCTGGGCGCTTCTCCGGGGAGCTGTTTTTT; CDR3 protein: CASSLVRGDSGRFSGELFF
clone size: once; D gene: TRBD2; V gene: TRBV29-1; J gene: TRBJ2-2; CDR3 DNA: TGCAGCGTTGAAGAGACCGTGGGACTAGCGGGAGGTCACACCGGGGAGCTGTTTTTT; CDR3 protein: CSVEETVGLAGGHTGELFF
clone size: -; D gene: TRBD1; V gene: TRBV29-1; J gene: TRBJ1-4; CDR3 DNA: TGCAGCTCCAGGGGGGATGCTAATGAAAAACTGTTTTTT; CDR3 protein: CSSRGDANEKLFF
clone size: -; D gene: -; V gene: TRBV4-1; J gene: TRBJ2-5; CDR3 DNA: TGCGCCAGCAGCCACCCTTCCGGAGAGACCCAGTACTTC; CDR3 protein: CASSHPSGETQYF
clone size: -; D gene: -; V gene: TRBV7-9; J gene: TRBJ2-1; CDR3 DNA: TGTGCCAGCAGCTTATACAGGGTATCCTACAATGAGCAGTTCTTC; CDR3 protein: CASSLYRVSYNEQFF
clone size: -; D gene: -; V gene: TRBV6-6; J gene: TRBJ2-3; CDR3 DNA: TGTGCCAGCAAGAAGGGGGGGAGGCCGCGAGATACGCAGTATTTT; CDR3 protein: CASKKGGRPRDTQYF
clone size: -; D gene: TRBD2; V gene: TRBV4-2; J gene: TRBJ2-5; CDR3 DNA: TGTGCCAGCAGCCAAGGCCGGGAGGGGACCCAGTACTTC; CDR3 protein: CASSQGREGTQYF
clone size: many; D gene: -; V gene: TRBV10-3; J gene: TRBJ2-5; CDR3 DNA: TGTGCCACTACCTCAGGGCCTCGAGAGACCCAGTACTTC; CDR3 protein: CATTSGPRETQYF
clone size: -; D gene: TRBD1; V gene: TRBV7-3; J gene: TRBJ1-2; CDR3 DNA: TGTGCCAGCAGCTCCGGACAGGGGAACTATGGCTACACCTTC; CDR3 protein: CASSSGQGNYGYTF
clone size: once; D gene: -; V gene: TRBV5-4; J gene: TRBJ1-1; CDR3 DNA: TGTGCCAGCAGCTTGGGTTTGGGCAGCTTCGACACTGAAGCTTTCTTT; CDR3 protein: CASSLGLGSFDTEAFF
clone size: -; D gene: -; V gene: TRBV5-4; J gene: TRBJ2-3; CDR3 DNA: TGTGCCAGCAGCCCGGGATTGGTGGGCACAGATACGCAGTATTTT; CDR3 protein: CASSPGLVGTDTQYF
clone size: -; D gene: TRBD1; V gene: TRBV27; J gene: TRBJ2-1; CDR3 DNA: TGTGCCAGCAGTTTGCCCCCCAGGACAGGGGGCCGAAATGAGCAGTTCTTC; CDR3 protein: CASSLPPRTGGRNEQFF
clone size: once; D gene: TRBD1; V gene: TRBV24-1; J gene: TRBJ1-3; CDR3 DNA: TGTGCCACCAGTGACGGGACAGGGGGCACTGGAAACACCATATATTTT; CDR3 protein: CATSDGTGGTGNTIYF
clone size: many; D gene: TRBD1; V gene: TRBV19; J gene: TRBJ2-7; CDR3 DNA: TGTGCCAGTAGTCGGACAGGCCCGGGGGAGCAGTACTTC; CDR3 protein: CASSRTGPGEQYF
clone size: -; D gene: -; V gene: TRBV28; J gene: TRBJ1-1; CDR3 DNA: TGTGCCAGCCTCATGCTCCTCGGTGACACTGAAGCTTTCTTT; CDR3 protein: CASLMLLGDTEAFF
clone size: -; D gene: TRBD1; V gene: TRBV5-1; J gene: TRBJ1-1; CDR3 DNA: TGCGCCAGCAGATTGGGGGCAGGGGGTACGAACACTGAAGCTTTCTTT; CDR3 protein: CASRLGAGGTNTEAFF
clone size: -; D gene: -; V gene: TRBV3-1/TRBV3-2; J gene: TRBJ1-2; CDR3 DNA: TGTGCCAGCAGCCAGGGGGCAGGCATCCCTAACTATGGCTACACCTTC; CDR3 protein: CASSQGAGIPNYGYTF
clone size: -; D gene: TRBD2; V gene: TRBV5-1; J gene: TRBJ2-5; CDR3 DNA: TGCGCCAGCAGCAAGGCGGGGGTCCTAAAAGAGACCCAGTACTTC; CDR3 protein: CASSKAGVLKETQYF
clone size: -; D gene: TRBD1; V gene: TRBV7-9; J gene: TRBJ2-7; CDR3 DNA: TGTGCCAGCAGCCTCCCGAAAAACCCCGGGACAGGTAATTCCTACGAGCAGTACTTC; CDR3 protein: CASSLPKNPGTGNSYEQYF
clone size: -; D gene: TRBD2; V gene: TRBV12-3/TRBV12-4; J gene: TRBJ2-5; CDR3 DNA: TGTGCCAGCAGTCTGCGGGAGGGCGAGACCCAGTACTTC; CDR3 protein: CASSLREGETQYF
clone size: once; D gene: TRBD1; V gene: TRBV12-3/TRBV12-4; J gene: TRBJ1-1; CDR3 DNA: TGTGCCAGCAGTCCGGGACAGGGACAAGCTTTCTTT; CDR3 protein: CASSPGQGQAFF
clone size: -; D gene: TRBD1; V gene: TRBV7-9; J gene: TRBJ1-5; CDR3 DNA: TGTGCCAGCAGCTGGGGGACAGGGGATCGTCACAATCAGCCCCAGCATTTT; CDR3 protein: CASSWGTGDRHNQPQHF
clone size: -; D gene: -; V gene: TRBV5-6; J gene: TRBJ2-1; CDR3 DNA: TGTGCCAGCAGTGGCCGGAGCTCCTACAATGAGCAGTTCTTC; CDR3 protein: CASSGRSSYNEQFF
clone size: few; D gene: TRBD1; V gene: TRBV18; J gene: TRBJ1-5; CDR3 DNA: TGTGCCAGCTCACCATCCAGGACAGGGGGCGATCAGCCCCAGCATTTT; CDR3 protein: CASSPSRTGGDQPQHF
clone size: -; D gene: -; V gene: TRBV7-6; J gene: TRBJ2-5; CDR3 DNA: TGTGCCAGCAGCAAAGGTCCCGGGCGGGGTGGAGAGACCCAGTACTTC; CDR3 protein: CASSKGPGRGGETQYF
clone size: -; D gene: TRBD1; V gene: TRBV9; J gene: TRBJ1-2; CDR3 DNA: TGTGCCAGCAGCGCGAGACCGGGACAGGGGATCTTCTATGGCTACACCTTC; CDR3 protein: CASSARPGQGIFYGYTF
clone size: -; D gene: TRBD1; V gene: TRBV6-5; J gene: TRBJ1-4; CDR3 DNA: TGTGCCAGCAGTTACTCGGGGACAGAGAATGAAAAACTGTTTTTT; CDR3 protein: CASSYSGTENEKLFF
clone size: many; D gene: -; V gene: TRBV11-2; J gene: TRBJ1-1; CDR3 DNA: TGTGCCAGCAGCCCTTTGTCTAGGGAAGCTTTCTTT; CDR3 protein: CASSPLSREAFF
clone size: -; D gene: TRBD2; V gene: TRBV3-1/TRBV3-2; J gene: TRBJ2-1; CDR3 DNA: TGTGCCAGCAGCCAGACTAGCGGGAGTCAAAATGAGCAGTTCTTC; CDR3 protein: CASSQTSGSQNEQFF
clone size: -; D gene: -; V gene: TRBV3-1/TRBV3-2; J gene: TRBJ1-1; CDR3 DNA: TGTGCCAGCAGCCAAGAGGGCGGGGAGGTAGAAGCTTTCTTT; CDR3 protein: CASSQEGGEVEAFF
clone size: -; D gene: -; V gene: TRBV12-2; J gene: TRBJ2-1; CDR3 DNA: TGTGCAAGTCGCTTAGGAGGGAGCGCATACAATGAGCAGTTCTTC; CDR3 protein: CASRLGGSAYNEQFF
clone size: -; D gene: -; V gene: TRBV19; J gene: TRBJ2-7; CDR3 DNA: TGTGCCAGTAATCCCGGGCCAGGGTCCGAGCAGTACTTC; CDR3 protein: CASNPGPGSEQYF
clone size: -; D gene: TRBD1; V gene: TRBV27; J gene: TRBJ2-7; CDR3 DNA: TGTGCCAGCAGGGGACAGATAAATTACGAGCAGTACTTC; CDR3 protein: CASRGQINYEQYF
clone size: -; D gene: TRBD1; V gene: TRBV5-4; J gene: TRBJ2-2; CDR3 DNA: TGTGCCAGCAGCCGAACCGGGACAGGGGTTACCGGGGAGCTGTTTTTT; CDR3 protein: CASSRTGTGVTGELFF
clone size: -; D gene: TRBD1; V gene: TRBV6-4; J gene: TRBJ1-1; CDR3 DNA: TGTGCCAGCAGTGACTCTATGGATCCGGGACAGATAAACCCACCGGGCACTGAAGCTTTCTTT; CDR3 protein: CASSDSMDPGQINPPGTEAFF
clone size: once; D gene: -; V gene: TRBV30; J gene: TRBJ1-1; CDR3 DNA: TGTGCCTGGAGTGGCCGAATGGGAGGGGGGCCTGAAGCTTTCTTT; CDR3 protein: CAWSGRMGGGPEAFF
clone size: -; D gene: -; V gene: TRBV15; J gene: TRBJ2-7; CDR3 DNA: TGTGCCACCAGCCCCAGTACCTACGAGCAGTACTTC; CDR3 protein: CATSPSTYEQYF